This T cell receptor beta chain was retrieved from a study of blood T cells in healthy people across ages. Together with a sample-barcoded 5' primer, a J-beta primer mix was included in a second PCR lasting about 7 to 11 cycles. TCRdb independently ran MiXCR on the 5' RACE reads; one entry per CDR3 protein. Of roughly 1 million distinct CDR3 sequences in the sample, almost 25% are singletons; the top ten hold about 0.8%. Points from the study as a whole: Aged donors had fewer naive CD4+ cells and lower diversity than long-lived donors.

The CDR3 runs 14 residues. Germline lookup yields CDR1 LGHNA and CDR2 YSLEER. There are a few counts of this clonotype. Antigen unknown. These data were also reused for a study on T cells of mothers and their children. That report notes: For each mother, over 9 million TCR beta CDR3 reads were obtained, and for each child, 2.5 million to 3 million. Persistent microchimeric T cell clones were sought, and none were detected.

Sequencing used blood. This clonotype was obtained from a girl aged 2 to 9 in good health. V gene TRBV4-3 combines with J gene TRBJ2-5, with 7 nucleotides matching TRBD1. TRBJ2-7 explains the end of the DNA better; the J call may be wrong. CDR3 amino acids: CASSPYRGGNEQYF. CDR3 nucleotides: TGCGCCAGCAGCCCCTACAGGGGTGGAAACGAGCAGTACTTC.